What follows are 14 T cell receptor beta chains derived from one specimen sequenced in a study of blood T cell repertoires in COVID-19. Some clones are missing from TCRdb's copy, which holds only in-frame ones; the method was immunoSEQ multiplex PCR. The top ten clones hold 2.1% of a sample with 250,000 to 300,000 clones, 90% of them seen once. The sequenced material came from peripheral blood. Receptors were obtained from a woman aged 55-69 years with COVID-19, enrolled during active disease.

This chain connects TRBV28 to TRBJ1-4; a possible D gene is TRBD1 (5 bases). V was clipped by 5 bases and J by 8 bases, with 15 bases between them. CDR3 size: 14 residues. Per germline, CDR1 MDHEN and CDR2 SYDVKM. CDR3: CASSVRVGGEKLFF. CDR3 nucleotides: TGTGCCAGCAGTGTCCGGGTCGGGGGGGAAAAACTGTTTTTT.

V and J are TRBV19 and TRBJ1-2; D is undetermined. Deletions cut 1 base from V and 2 bases from J, with 20 bases between. The CDR3 spans 18 residues. The germline gives CDR1 LNHDA, CDR2 SQIVND (reference sequence). CDR3 DNA sequence: TGTGCCAGTAGTATAGTAGGAGCCGAAATCTATCGGAACTATGGCTACACCTTC. Encoded protein: CASSIVGAEIYRNYGYTF.

The genes are TRBV5-1 and TRBJ2-1, with D possibly TRBD2 on 6 matching bases. Trimming took 7 bases from V and 0 from J, leaving 17 bases between them. The germline V gene has CDR1 SGHRS and CDR2 YFSETQ. CDR3 length: 16 residues. The CDR3 sequence: CASGSAGTYSYNEQFF. CDR3 bases: TGCGCCAGCGGTTCGGCGGGGACTTACTCCTACAATGAGCAGTTCTTC.

The chain couples TRBV11-1 to TRBJ1-2; 8 positions agree with TRBD1. The CDR3 totals 13 residues. J gave up 8 bases and V 5 bases, and 7 bases lay outside the gene matches. The germline CDR1 and CDR2 sequences are SGHAT and FQDESV (reference sequence). The CDR3 protein is CASSPDRARGYTF. In DNA form, the CDR3 reads TGTGCCAGCAGCCCGGACAGGGCAAGAGGCTACACCTTC.

This chain uses TRBV5-1 with TRBJ1-2; D is uncertain. Germline loops: CDR1 SGHRS, CDR2 YFSETQ. Deletions cut 5 bases from V and 1 base from J, with 15 bases between. CDR3 length equals 15 residues. The CDR3 sequence is CASSRWAGLNYGYTF. The DNA of the CDR3 is TGCGCCAGCAGTCGATGGGCAGGCCTTAACTATGGCTACACCTTC.

The chain is built from TRBV4-2 and TRBJ2-5, with 15 bases aligning to TRBD2. The CDR3 extends over 21 amino acids. The germline CDR1 and CDR2 sequences are LGHNA and YNFKEQ. V lost 0 bases, J lost 5 bases, and 16 bases stayed unmatched. The CDR3 spells CASSQDLGTGLAGGLAETQYF. The DNA for the CDR3 is TGTGCCAGCAGCCAAGATCTCGGTACCGGACTAGCGGGGGGGTTGGCGGAGACCCAGTACTTC.

This rearrangement joins TRBV19 to TRBJ2-2, with TRBD1 as a possible D gene (6 bases). The germline V gene encodes CDR1 LNHDA and CDR2 SQIVND (reference sequence). This CDR3 contains 16 residues. V was clipped by 1 base and J by 7 bases, with 16 bases between them. The CDR3 bases are TGTGCCAGTAGTATAGCCCTCAGGGGCGGAGGCGGGGAGCTGTTTTTT. As protein: CASSIALRGGGGELFF.

The CDR3: CASSMGTGGPLWGYTF. CDR3 in DNA: TGTGCCAGTAGTATGGGGACAGGGGGCCCGCTGTGGGGCTACACCTTC. The chain links TRBV19 to TRBJ1-2; 12 bases fit TRBD1. Germline CDR1 is LNHDA and CDR2 is SQIVND (reference sequence). The V and J ends lost 3 bases and 8 bases, in that order; junction bases with no gene match: 10. The CDR3 length is 16 residues.

This clone was seen only once. J is TRBJ1-2 and V is TRBV5-6; possible D gene TRBD1, 5 bases. Germline CDR1 and CDR2: SGHDT and YYEEEE. The CDR3 runs 13 residues. Trimming stripped 3 bases from V and 0 bases from J, with 6 bases between. CDR3 loop: CASSWGANYGYTF. DNA for the CDR3: TGTGCCAGCAGCTGGGGGGCTAACTATGGCTACACCTTC.

The chain combines TRBV9 with TRBJ1-2; 11 bases match TRBD1. The CDR3 loop spans 17 amino acids. The V gene's germline CDR1 is SGDLS and CDR2 YYNGEE. Trimming took 6 bases from V and 3 from J; bases not matched to a gene: 13. CDR3 nucleotide sequence: TGTGCCAGCACCCTATCCGGGACAGGGGGTTTCGACTATGGCTACACCTTC. As protein: CASTLSGTGGFDYGYTF. Together with reference TRBV9 and TRBJ1-2, the CDR3 gives the full variable domain: DSGVTQTPKHLITATGQRVTLRCSPRSGDLSVYWYQQSLDQGLQFLIQYYNGEERAKGNILERFSAQQFPDLHSELNLSSLELGDSALYFCASTLSGTGGFDYGYTFGSGTRLTVV.

The genes are TRBV12-2 and TRBJ1-5; the table's D call of TRBD1 was not tested on the DNA. TRBV12-2 is termed a pseudogene. This CDR3 is 14 amino acids long. The CDR3 bases are TGTGCAAGTCGCCCCCGCCAGGGCCAACGGCCCCAGCATTTT. Translated: CASRPRQGQRPQHF.

The V call is TRBV11-1, the J call TRBJ1-2; no firm D call. Germline V gene sequence: CDR1 SGHAT, CDR2 FQDESV (reference sequence). V lost 5 bases to trimming and J lost 4 bases, with 14 bases between them. CDR3 size: 14 residues. The CDR3 DNA reads as TGTGCCAGCAGCCCCACGCGGGGTGGCTATGGCTACACCTTC. It yields the protein CASSPTRGGYGYTF.

This chain uses TRBV19 with TRBJ1-1; D gene uncertain. The V and J ends lost 5 bases and 4 bases respectively, with 11 bases between them. Germline V gives CDR1 LNHDA, CDR2 SQIVND (reference sequence). The CDR3 length is 13 residues. CDR3 sequence: CASSVISGTEAFF. The CDR3 DNA follows: TGTGCCAGTAGTGTGATTAGTGGCACTGAAGCTTTCTTT. The full variable domain, with the rest looked up from reference TRBV19 and TRBJ1-1, is DGGITQSPKYLFRKEGQNVTLSCEQNLNHDAMYWYRQDPGQGLRLIYYSQIVNDFQKGDIAEGYSVSREKKESFPLTVTSAQKNPTAFYLCASSVISGTEAFFGQGTRLTVV.

The V gene is TRBV5-1, the J gene TRBJ2-3; 13 nucleotides align to TRBD2. V dropped 5 bases and J dropped 13; count of bases not matched to a gene: 16. The germline V gene has CDR1 SGHRS and CDR2 YFSETQ. CDR3 size: 16 residues. The CDR3 region is CASRMALTTSGGIKYF. The DNA of the CDR3 is TGCGCCAGCAGGATGGCATTAACGACTAGCGGGGGGATTAAGTATTTT.